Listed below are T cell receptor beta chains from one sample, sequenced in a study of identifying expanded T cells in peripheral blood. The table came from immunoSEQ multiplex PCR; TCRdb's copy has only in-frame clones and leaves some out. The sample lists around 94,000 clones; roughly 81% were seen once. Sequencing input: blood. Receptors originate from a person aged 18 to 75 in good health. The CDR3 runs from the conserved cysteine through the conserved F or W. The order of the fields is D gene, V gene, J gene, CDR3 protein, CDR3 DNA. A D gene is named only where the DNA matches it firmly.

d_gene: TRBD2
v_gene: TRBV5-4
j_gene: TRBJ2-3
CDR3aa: CASSFPGGAGDTQYF
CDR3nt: TGTGCCAGCAGCTTCCCCGGGGGGGCAGGAGATACGCAGTATTTT

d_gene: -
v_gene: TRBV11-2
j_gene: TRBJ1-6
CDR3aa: CASSGRHGVESPLHF
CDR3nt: TGTGCCAGCAGCGGTCGACATGGAGTGGAATCACCCCTCCACTTT

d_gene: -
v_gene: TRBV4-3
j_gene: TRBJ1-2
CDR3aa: CASSQDPTILSGFYGYTF
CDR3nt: TGCGCCAGCAGCCAAGATCCTACCATACTCTCTGGATTCTATGGCTACACCTTC

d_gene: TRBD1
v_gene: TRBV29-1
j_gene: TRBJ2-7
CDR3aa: CSVQTGTGPYEQYF
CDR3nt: TGCAGCGTTCAAACTGGGACAGGACCCTACGAGCAGTACTTC

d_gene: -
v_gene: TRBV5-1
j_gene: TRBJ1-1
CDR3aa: CASSPDGGTEAFF
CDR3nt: TGCGCCAGCAGCCCGGACGGGGGGACTGAAGCTTTCTTT

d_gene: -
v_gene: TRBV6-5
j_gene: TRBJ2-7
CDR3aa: CASSYASASSYEQYF
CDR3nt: TGTGCCAGCAGTTACGCGTCGGCGAGCTCCTACGAGCAGTACTTC

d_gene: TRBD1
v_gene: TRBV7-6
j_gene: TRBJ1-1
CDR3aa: CASSPTGGWGEAFF
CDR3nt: TGTGCCAGCAGCCCGACAGGGGGATGGGGTGAAGCTTTCTTT

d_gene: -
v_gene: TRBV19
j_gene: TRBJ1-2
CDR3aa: CASSTRDFPGYTF
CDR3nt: TGTGCCAGTAGTACCCGGGACTTCCCGGGCTACACCTTC

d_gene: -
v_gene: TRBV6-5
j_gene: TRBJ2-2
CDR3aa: CASSATGFSGELFF
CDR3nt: TGTGCCAGCAGTGCGACTGGCTTCTCCGGGGAGCTGTTTTTT

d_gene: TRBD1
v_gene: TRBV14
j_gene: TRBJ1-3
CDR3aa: CASSQDYGRGTSGNTIYF
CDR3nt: TGTGCCAGCAGCCAAGATTACGGCAGGGGGACCTCTGGAAACACCATATATTTT

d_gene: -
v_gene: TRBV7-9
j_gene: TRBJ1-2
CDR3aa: CASSLAGNGYTF
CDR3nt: TGTGCCAGCAGCTTAGCCGGAAATGGCTACACCTTC

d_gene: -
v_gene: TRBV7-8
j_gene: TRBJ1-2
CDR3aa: CASSFTLVLGEGDYGYTF
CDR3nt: TGTGCCAGCAGCTTTACCCTGGTGTTGGGGGAAGGGGACTATGGCTACACCTTC

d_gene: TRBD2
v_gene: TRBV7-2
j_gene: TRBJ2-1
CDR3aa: CASSFPPELAEYNEQFF
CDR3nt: TGTGCCAGCAGCTTCCCCCCCGAACTAGCGGAATACAATGAGCAGTTCTTC

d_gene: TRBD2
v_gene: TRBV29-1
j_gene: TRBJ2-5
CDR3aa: CSVASGAETQYF
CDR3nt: TGCAGCGTCGCTAGCGGGGCCGAGACCCAGTACTTC

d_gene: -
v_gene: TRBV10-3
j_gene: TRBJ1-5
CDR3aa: CAISENRANQPQHF
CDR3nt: TGTGCCATCAGTGAGAACAGGGCAAATCAGCCCCAGCATTTT

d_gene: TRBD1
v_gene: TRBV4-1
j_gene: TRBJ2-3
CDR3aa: CASSHAPRTGGDTQYF
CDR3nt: TGCGCCAGCAGCCATGCACCCAGGACAGGGGGCGATACGCAGTATTTT

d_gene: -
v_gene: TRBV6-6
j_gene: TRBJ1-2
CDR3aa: CASIEAGRESFGYTF
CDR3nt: TGTGCCAGCATCGAAGCGGGCAGGGAATCTTTTGGCTACACCTTC